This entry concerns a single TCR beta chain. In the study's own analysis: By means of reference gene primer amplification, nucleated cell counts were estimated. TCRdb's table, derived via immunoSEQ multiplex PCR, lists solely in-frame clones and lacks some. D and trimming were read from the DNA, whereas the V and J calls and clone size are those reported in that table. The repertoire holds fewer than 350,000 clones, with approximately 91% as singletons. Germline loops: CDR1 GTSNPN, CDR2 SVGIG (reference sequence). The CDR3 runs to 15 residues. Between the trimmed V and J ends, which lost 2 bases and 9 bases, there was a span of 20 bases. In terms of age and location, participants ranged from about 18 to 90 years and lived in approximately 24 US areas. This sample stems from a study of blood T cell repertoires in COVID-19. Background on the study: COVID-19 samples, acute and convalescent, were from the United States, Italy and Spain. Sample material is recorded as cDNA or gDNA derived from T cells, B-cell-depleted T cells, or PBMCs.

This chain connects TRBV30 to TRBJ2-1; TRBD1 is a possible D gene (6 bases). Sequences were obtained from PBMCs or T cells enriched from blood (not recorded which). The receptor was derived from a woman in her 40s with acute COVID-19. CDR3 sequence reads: CAWSPIRARGGEQFF. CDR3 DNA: TGTGCCTGGAGTCCGATTAGGGCCCGAGGGGGTGAGCAGTTCTTC.